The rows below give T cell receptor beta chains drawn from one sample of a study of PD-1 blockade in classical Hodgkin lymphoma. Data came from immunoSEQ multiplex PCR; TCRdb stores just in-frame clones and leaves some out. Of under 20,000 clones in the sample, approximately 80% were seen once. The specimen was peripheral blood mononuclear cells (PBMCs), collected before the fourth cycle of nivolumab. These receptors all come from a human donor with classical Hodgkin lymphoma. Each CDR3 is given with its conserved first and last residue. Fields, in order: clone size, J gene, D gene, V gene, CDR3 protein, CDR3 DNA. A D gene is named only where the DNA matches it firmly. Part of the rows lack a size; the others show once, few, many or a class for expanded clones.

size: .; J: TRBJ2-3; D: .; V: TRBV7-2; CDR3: CASSLAWRRDTQYF; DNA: TGTGCCAGCAGCTTAGCGTGGAGGAGAGATACGCAGTATTTT
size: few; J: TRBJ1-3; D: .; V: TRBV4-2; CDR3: CASSQTQRRAGNTIYF; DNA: TGTGCCAGCAGCCAAACCCAAAGGAGGGCCGGAAACACCATATATTTT
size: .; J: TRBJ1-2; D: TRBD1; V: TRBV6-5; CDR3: CASSYLGQGSNYGYTF; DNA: TGTGCCAGCAGTTACCTCGGACAGGGCTCTAACTATGGCTACACCTTC
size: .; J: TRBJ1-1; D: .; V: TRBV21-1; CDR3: CASSKIAAFF; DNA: TGTGCCAGCAGCAAAATTGCGGCTTTCTTT
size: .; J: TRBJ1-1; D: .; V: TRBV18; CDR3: CASSPGEASTEAFF; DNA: TGTGCCAGCTCACCGGGGGAGGCGAGCACTGAAGCTTTCTTT
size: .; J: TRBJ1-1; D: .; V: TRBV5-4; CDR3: CASSQQSQMNTEAFF; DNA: TGTGCCAGCAGCCAACAATCACAGATGAACACTGAAGCTTTCTTT
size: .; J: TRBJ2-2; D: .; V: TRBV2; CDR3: CATRWRDSNTGELFF; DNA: TGTGCCACTCGGTGGAGGGATAGTAACACCGGGGAGCTGTTTTTT
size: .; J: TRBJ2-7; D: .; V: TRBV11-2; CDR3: CASSLDTHFYEQYF; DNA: TGTGCCAGCAGCTTAGACACGCACTTCTACGAGCAGTACTTC
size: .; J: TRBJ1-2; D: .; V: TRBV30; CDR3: CAWNPTGDYGYTF; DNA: TGTGCCTGGAACCCGACAGGCGACTATGGCTACACCTTC
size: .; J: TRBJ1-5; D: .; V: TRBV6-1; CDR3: CASMVGNQPQHF; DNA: TGTGCCAGCATGGTGGGCAATCAGCCCCAGCATTTT
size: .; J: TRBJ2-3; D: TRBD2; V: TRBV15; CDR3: CATSRDRTSGGVADTQYF; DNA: TGTGCCACCAGCAGAGATAGGACTAGCGGGGGGGTAGCAGATACGCAGTATTTT
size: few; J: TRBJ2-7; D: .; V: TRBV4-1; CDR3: CASSNFEDRSSYEQYF; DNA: TGCGCCAGCAGCAATTTCGAGGACCGATCCTCCTACGAGCAGTACTTC
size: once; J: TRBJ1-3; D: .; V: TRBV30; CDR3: CAWSRGLLSGNTIYF; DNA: TGTGCCTGGAGTAGAGGCCTCCTCTCTGGAAACACCATATATTTT
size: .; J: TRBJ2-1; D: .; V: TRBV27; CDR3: CASIVCLDNEQFF; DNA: TGTGCCAGCATTGTTTGTCTCGACAATGAGCAGTTCTTC
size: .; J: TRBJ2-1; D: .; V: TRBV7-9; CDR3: CASSYQLLSGSYNEQFF; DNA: TGTGCCAGCAGCTACCAACTTCTTAGCGGATCCTACAATGAGCAGTTCTTC
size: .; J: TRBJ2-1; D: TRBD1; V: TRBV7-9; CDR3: CASSTRTGGAYNEQFF; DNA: TGTGCCAGCAGCACACGGACAGGGGGCGCCTACAATGAGCAGTTCTTC
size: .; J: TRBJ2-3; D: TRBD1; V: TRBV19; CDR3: CASRTGSLRQYF; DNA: TGTGCCAGTAGGACAGGGTCATTAAGGCAGTATTTT
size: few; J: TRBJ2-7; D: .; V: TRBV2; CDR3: CASTQGGYEQYF; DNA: TGTGCCAGCACCCAGGGGGGTTACGAGCAGTACTTC
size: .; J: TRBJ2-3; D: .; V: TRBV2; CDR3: CASSEEVLDTQYF; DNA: TGTGCCAGCAGTGAAGAGGTACTAGATACGCAGTATTTT
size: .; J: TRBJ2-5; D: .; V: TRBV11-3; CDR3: CASSLVTGQETQYF; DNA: TGTGCCAGCAGCTTAGTTACAGGGCAAGAGACCCAGTACTTC
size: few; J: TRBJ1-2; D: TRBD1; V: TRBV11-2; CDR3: CASSLDGTGDYGYTF; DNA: TGTGCCAGCAGCTTAGACGGGACAGGGGACTATGGCTACACCTTC
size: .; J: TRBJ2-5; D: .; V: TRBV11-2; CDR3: CASSSDSYTLKTQYF; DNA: TGTGCCAGCAGTTCGGACAGCTATACTTTGAAGACCCAGTACTTC
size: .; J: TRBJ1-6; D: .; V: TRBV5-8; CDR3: CASTHQQGSSPLHF; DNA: TGTGCCAGCACCCACCAGCAGGGTTCTTCACCCCTCCACTTT
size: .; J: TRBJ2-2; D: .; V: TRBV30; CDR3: CAWTSNTGELFF; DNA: TGTGCCTGGACTAGCAACACCGGGGAGCTGTTTTTT
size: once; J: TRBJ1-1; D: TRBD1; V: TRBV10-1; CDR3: CASSGGTGTEAFF; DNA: TGCGCCAGCAGTGGCGGGACAGGAACTGAAGCTTTCTTT
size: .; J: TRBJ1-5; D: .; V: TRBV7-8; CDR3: CASSLDTAGGGPQHF; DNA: TGTGCCAGCAGCTTAGATACCGCGGGCGGGGGGCCCCAGCATTTT
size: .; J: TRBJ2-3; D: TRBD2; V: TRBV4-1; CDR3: CASSQDFSGGSDTQYF; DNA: TGCGCCAGCAGCCAAGATTTTAGCGGGGGCTCAGATACGCAGTATTTT
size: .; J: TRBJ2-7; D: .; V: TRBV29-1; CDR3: CSVAKGVYEQYF; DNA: TGCAGCGTTGCGAAAGGAGTCTACGAGCAGTACTTC
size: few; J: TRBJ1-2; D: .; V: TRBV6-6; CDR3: CASSPGSDYGYTF; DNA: TGTGCCAGCAGCCCCGGGTCAGACTATGGCTACACCTTC
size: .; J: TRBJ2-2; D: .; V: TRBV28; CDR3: CASSLFAGELFF; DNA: TGTGCCAGCAGTTTATTCGCCGGGGAGCTGTTTTTT
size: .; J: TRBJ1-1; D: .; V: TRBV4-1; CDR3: CASSQDLGRAYTEAFF; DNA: TGCGCCAGCAGCCAAGATCTGGGCAGGGCCTACACTGAAGCTTTCTTT
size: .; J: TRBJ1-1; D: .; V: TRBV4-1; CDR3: CASSQERLGSLMNTEAFF; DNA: TGCGCCAGCAGCCAAGAACGCTTGGGAAGCTTAATGAACACTGAAGCTTTCTTT
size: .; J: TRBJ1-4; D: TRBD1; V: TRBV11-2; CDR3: CASSLATGAREKLFF; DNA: TGTGCCAGCAGCTTAGCGACAGGGGCGAGGGAAAAACTGTTTTTT
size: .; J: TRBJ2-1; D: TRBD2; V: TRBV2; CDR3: CASRPLAGNYNEQFF; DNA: TGTGCCAGCAGACCACTAGCGGGTAACTACAATGAGCAGTTCTTC
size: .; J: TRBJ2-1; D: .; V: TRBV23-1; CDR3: CASLGGAFGEQFF; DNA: TGCGCCAGCCTGGGGGGGGCTTTCGGTGAGCAGTTCTTC
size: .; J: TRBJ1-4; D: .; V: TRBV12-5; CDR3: CASALGNSNEKLFF; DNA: TGTGCTAGTGCCCTGGGAAATTCTAATGAAAAACTGTTTTTT
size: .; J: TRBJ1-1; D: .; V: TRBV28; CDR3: CASSSDSLLGAGTEAFF; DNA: TGTGCCAGCAGTTCGGACTCATTATTGGGGGCCGGGACTGAAGCTTTCTTT
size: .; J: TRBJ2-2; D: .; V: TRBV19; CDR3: CASSISVSGAGELFF; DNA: TGTGCCAGTAGTATATCGGTGTCAGGGGCCGGGGAGCTGTTTTTT
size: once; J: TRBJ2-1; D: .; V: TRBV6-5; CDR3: CASKGFDNEQFF; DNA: TGTGCCAGCAAAGGGTTCGACAATGAGCAGTTCTTC
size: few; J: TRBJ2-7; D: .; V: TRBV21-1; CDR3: CASSPIGQPSYEQYF; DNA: TGTGCCAGCAGTCCGATCGGACAGCCTTCCTACGAGCAGTACTTC
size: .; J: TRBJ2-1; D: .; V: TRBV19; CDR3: CASSNGGNHNEQFF; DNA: TGTGCCAGTAGTAATGGAGGGAATCACAATGAGCAGTTCTTC
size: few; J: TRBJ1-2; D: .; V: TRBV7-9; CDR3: CASSLAGTLGYTF; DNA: TGTGCCAGCAGCTTAGCCGGGACCCTCGGCTACACCTTC
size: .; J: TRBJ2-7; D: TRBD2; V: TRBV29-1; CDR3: CSASSGSPNEQYF; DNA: TGCAGCGCTTCTAGCGGGAGCCCCAACGAGCAGTACTTC
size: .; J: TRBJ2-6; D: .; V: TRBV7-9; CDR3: CASSLRQLQIANVLTF; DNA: TGTGCCAGCAGCTTAAGACAGCTCCAAATAGCCAACGTCCTGACTTTC
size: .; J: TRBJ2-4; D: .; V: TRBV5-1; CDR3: CASSPEAGLNIQYF; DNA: TGCGCCAGCAGCCCCGAAGCAGGGTTAAACATTCAGTACTTC
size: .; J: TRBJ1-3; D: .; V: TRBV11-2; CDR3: CASSFSDSGNTIYF; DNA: TGTGCCAGCAGCTTCAGTGACTCTGGAAACACCATATATTTT
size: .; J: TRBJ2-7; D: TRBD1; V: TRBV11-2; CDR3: CASSLGTGSYEQYF; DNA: TGTGCCAGCAGCTTGGGGACAGGGTCCTACGAGCAGTACTTC
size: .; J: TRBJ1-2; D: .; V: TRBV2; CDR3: CASSEALRGDYTF; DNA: TGTGCCAGCAGTGAAGCGCTTCGCGGCGACTACACCTTC
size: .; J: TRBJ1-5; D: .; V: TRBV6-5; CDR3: CASSYSQWGQPQHF; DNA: TGTGCCAGCAGTTACAGCCAATGGGGCCAGCCCCAGCATTTT
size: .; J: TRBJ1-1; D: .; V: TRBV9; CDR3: CASSVANRMTTEAFF; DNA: TGTGCCAGCAGCGTAGCTAACAGGATGACCACTGAAGCTTTCTTT
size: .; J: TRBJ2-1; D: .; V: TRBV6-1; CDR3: CASSEQRGQFF; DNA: TGTGCCAGCAGTGAACAGAGGGGTCAGTTCTTC
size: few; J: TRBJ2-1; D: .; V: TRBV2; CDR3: CASGPGTEQFF; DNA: TGTGCCAGCGGACCAGGGACTGAGCAGTTCTTC
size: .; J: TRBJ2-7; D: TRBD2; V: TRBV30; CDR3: CAWSVGGGGSYEQYF; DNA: TGTGCCTGGAGTGTGGGCGGGGGAGGCTCCTACGAGCAGTACTTC
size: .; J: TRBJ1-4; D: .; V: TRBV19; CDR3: CASSIVNGGIPNEKLFF; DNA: TGTGCCAGTAGTATAGTTAACGGAGGTATACCGAATGAAAAACTGTTTTTT
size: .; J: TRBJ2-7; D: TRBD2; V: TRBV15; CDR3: CATSSHSGYEQYF; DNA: TGTGCCACCAGCAGCCATAGCGGGTACGAGCAGTACTTC
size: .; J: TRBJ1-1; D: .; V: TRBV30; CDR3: CAWSPGQSNTEAFF; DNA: TGTGCCTGGAGTCCCGGACAGTCGAACACTGAAGCTTTCTTT
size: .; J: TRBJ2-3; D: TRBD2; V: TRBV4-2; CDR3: CASSQGGSGGADTQYF; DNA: TGTGCCAGCAGCCAAGGAGGTAGCGGGGGGGCGGATACGCAGTATTTT